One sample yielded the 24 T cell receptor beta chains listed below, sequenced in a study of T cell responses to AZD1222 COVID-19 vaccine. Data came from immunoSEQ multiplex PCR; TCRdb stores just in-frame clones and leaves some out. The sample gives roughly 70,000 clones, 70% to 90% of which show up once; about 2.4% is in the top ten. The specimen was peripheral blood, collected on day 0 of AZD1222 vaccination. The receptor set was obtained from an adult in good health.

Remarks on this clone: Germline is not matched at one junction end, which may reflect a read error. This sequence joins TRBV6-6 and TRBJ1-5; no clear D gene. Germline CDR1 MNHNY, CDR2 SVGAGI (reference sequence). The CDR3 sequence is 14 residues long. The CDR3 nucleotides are TGTGCCAGCAGTTTCGAGTTGGGTTTAACGGAACTATTGTTT. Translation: CASSFELGLTELLF.

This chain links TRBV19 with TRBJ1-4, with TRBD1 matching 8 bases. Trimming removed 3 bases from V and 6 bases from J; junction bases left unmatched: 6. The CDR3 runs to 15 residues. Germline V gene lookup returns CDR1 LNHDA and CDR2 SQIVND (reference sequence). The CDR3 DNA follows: TGTGCCAGTAGTATCCCGTCAGGGGGCCATGAAAAACTGTTTTTT. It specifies CASSIPSGGHEKLFF.

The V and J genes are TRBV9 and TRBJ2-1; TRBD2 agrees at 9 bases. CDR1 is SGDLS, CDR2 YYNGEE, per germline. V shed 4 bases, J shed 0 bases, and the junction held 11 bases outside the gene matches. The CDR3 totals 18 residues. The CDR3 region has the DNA TGTGCCAGCAGCCCAGCCTCTCTACTAGCGGGCTCCTACAATGAGCAGTTCTTC. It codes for CASSPASLLAGSYNEQFF.

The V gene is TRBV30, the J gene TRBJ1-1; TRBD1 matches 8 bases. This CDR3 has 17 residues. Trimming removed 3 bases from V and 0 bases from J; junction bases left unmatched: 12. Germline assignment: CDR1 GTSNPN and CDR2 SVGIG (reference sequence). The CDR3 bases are TGTGCCTGGAGGGGTGACAGGGGCCCTCTAATGAACACTGAAGCTTTCTTT. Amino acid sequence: CAWRGDRGPLMNTEAFF.

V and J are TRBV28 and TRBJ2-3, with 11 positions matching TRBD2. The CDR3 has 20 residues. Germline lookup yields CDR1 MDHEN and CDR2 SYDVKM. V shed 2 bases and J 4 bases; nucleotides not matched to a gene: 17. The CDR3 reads CASSLRYGTGTSGGSDTQYF. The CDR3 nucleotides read TGTGCCAGCAGTTTAAGATACGGGACAGGGACTAGCGGAGGGTCAGATACGCAGTATTTT.

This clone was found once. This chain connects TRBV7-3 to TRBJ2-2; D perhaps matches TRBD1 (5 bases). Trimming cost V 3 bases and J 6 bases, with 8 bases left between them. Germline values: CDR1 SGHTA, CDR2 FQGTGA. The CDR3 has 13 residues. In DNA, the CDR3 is TGTGCCAGCAGCTTCAGGGTGTCCGGGGAGCTGTTTTTT. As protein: CASSFRVSGELFF.

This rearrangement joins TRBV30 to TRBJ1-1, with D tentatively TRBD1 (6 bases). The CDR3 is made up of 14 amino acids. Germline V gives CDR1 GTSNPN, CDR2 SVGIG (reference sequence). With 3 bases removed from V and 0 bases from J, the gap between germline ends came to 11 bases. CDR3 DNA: TGTGCCTGGAGGAACAGGGTAATGAACACTGAAGCTTTCTTT. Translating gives CAWRNRVMNTEAFF.

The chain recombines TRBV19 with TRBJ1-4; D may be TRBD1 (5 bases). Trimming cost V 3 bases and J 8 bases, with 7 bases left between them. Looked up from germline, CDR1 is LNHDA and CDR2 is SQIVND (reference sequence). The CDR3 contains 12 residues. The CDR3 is CASSIQGEKLFF. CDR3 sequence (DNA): TGTGCCAGTAGTATTCAGGGCGAAAAACTGTTTTTT.

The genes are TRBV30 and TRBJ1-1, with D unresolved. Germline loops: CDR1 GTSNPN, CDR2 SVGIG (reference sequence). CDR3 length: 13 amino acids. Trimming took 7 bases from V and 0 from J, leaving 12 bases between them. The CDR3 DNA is TGTGCCTTTGCAGCTCCGATGAACACTGAAGCTTTCTTT. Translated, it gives CAFAAPMNTEAFF.

DNA of the CDR3: TGTGCCAGCAGTACACCTACGAGGGAAAAACTGTTTTTT. It translates to CASSTPTREKLFF. This sequence joins TRBV28 and TRBJ1-4; D ambiguous. Trimming removed 5 bases from V and 8 bases from J, with 12 bases in between. Germline loops: CDR1 MDHEN, CDR2 SYDVKM. This CDR3 is built from 13 residues.

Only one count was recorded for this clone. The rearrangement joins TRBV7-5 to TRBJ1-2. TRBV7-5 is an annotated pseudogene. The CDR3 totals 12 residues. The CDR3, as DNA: TGTGCCAGAAGGGGGACTTGGGAAGGCTACACCTTC. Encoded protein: CARRGTWEGYTF.

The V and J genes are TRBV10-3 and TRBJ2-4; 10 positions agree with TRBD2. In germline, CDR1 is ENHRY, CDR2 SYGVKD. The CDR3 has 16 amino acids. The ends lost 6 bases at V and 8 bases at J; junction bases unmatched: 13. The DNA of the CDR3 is TGTGCCATCAGACCTGATTCTAGCGGGAGTACGGACATTCAGTACTTC. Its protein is CAIRPDSSGSTDIQYF.

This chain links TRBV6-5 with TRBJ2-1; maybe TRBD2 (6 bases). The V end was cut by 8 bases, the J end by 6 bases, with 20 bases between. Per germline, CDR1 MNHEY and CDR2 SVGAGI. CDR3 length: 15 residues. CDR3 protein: CASSYGGAQGNEQFF. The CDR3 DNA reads TGTGCCAGCTCGTATGGCGGGGCTCAGGGCAATGAGCAGTTCTTC.

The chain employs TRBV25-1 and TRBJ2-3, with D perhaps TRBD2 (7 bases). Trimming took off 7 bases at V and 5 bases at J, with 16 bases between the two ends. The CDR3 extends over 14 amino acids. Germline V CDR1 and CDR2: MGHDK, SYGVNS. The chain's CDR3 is CASNPYREGDTQYF. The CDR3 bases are TGTGCCAGCAATCCGTACAGGGAGGGAGATACGCAGTATTTT.

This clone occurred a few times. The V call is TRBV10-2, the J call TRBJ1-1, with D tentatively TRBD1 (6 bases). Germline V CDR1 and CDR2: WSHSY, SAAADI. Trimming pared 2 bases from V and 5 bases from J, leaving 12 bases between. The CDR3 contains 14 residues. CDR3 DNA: TGCGCCAGCAGTGAGACAGGGATGAGGACTGAAGCTTTCTTT. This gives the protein CASSETGMRTEAFF.

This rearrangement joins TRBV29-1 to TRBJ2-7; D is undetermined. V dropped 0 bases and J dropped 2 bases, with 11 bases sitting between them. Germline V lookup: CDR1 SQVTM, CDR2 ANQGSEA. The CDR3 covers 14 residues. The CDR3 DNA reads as TGCAGCGTTGAAGATCCCGCCGGCGCCTACGAGCAGTACTTC. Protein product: CSVEDPAGAYEQYF.

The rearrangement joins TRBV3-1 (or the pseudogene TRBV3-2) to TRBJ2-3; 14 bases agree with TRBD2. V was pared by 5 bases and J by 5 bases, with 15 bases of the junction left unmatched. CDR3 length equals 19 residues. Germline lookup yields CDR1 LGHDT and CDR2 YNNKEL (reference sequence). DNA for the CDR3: TGTGCCAGCAGCACCACTCCGGGACTAGCGGGGGCCCGGGGAGATACGCAGTATTTT. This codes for CASSTTPGLAGARGDTQYF.

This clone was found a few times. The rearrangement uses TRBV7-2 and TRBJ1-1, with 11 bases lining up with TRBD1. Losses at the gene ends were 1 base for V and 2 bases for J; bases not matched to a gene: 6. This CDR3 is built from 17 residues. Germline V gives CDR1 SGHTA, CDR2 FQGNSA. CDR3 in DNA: TGTGCCAGCAGCTTAGTTTCGGGACAGGGGGTTAACACTGAAGCTTTCTTT. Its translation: CASSLVSGQGVNTEAFF.

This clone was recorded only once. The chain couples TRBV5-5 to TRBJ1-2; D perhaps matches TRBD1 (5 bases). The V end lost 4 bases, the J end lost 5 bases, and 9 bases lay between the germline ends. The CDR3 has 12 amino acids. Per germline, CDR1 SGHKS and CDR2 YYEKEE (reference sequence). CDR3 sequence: CASSVTDYGYTF. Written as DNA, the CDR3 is TGTGCCAGCAGCGTGACAGATTATGGCTACACCTTC.

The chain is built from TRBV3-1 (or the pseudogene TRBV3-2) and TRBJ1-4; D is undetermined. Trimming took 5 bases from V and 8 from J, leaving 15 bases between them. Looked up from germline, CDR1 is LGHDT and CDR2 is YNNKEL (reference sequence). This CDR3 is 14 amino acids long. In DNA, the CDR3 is TGTGCCAGCAGCGCGACGGACGGAGGGGAAAAACTGTTTTTT. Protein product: CASSATDGGEKLFF.

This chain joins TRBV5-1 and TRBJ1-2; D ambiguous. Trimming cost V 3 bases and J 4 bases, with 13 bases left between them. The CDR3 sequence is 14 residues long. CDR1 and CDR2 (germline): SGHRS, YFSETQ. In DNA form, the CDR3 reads TGCGCCAGCAGCTCTAATACCGTCCTCTATGGCTACACCTTC. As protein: CASSSNTVLYGYTF.

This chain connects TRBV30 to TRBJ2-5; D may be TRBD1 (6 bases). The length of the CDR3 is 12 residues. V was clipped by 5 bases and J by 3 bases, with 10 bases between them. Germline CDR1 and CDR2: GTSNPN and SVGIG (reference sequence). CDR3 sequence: CAWVDSKETQYF. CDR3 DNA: TGTGCCTGGGTGGACAGCAAAGAGACCCAGTACTTC.

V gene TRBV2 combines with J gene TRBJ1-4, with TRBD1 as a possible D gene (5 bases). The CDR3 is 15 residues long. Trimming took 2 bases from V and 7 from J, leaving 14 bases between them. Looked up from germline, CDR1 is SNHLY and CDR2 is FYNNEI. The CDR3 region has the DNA TGTGCCAGCAGTGAATGGGGGGTACCGGGTGAAAAACTGTTTTTT. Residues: CASSEWGVPGEKLFF.

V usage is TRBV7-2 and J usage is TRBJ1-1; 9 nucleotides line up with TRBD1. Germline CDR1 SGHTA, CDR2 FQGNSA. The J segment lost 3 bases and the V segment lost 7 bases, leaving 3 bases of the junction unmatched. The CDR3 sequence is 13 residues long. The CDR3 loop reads CASTRDRDTEAFF. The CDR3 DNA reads TGTGCCAGCACACGGGACAGGGACACTGAAGCTTTCTTT.